This T cell receptor (beta chain) derives from a study of blood T cells in healthy people across ages. Study-wide points: Naive T cell percentage by flow cytometry tracked strongly with beta diversity. Naive CD4+ cell counts and diversity both ran higher in long-lived than in aged donors.

Together with a sample-barcoded 5' primer, a J-beta primer mix was included in a second PCR lasting roughly 6 to 12 cycles. Each TCR beta cDNA got a 12-nucleotide random molecular identifier. TCRdb reprocessed the 5' RACE reads via MiXCR and lists one record per CDR3 protein. The sample consists of about 570,000 distinct CDR3 sequences, about 25% of them appearing once. This CDR3 is built from 14 residues. Per the germline V gene, CDR1 is SQVTM and CDR2 is ANQGSEA. V shed 3 bases, J shed 11 bases, and the junction held 15 bases outside the gene matches. No fewer than 5.5 micrograms of total RNA were isolated from every sample. This clonotype has a handful of counts. Its antigen remains unknown.

The chain employs TRBV29-1 and TRBJ1-2, with 7 positions matching TRBD1. Material: blood. This sequence originates from a woman between 70 and 85 years old in good health. In nucleotides, the CDR3 is TGCAGCGTTGATTTGAGGGACAGACCCCACCGGTACACCTTC. The encoded protein is CSVDLRDRPHRYTF. Looking up the rest from reference TRBV29-1 and TRBJ1-2 gives the full variable domain: SAVISQKPSRDICQRGTSLTIQCQVDSQVTMMFWYRQQPGQSLTLIATANQGSEATYESGFVIDKFPISRPNLTFSTLTVSNMSPEDSSIYLCSVDLRDRPHRYTFGSGTRLTVV.